The 16 T cell receptor beta chains listed next were all sequenced from one sample in a study of T cells in localized non-small cell lung cancer. Method: immunoSEQ multiplex PCR; TCRdb's copy keeps in-frame clones and lacks some. Among around 90,000 clones, around three quarters were seen once, and the ten largest hold roughly a fifth. The sequencing used PBMCs, collected before any cancer treatment. All receptors come from a man aged 35 to 69 with stage II squamous cell lung carcinoma.

The chain uses TRBV5-6 and TRBJ2-7; 11 bases fit TRBD2. Germline CDR1 and CDR2: SGHDT and YYEEEE. The J segment lost 2 bases and the V segment lost 5 bases, leaving 12 bases of the junction unmatched. This CDR3 comprises 17 residues. This CDR3 reads CASSYPGTSGLPYEQYF. The DNA of the CDR3 is TGTGCCAGCAGTTACCCCGGGACTAGCGGCCTCCCCTACGAGCAGTACTTC.

J is TRBJ2-1 and V is TRBV7-3, with 12 nucleotides matching TRBD2. This CDR3 has 17 amino acids. V shed 5 bases and J 7 bases; nucleotides not matched to a gene: 12. CDR1 and CDR2 (germline): SGHTA, FQGTGA. The CDR3 loop reads CASSRDRLAGVGNEQFF. The CDR3 region has the DNA TGTGCCAGCAGCCGAGACAGACTAGCGGGAGTCGGGAATGAGCAGTTCTTC.

With regard to this clone: Other DNA sequences in this specimen translate into the identical CDR3. This chain joins TRBV20-1 and TRBJ2-1, with D uncertain. Trimming shortened V by 3 bases and J by 7 bases, and 7 bases separated the two germline ends. CDR3 length equals 11 residues. Germline CDR1 and CDR2: DFQATT and SNEGSKA (reference sequence). CDR3 nucleotide sequence: TGCAGTGCTAGGCTGGGTAATGAGCAGTTCTTC. Its protein is CSARLGNEQFF.

V is TRBV5-6 and J is TRBJ2-7; D is ambiguous. CDR1 and CDR2 (germline): SGHDT, YYEEEE. V lost 5 bases and J 5 bases, leaving 11 bases between the germline ends. CDR3 length equals 12 residues. CDR3 sequence (DNA): TGTGCCAGCAGTTGGGCGGTCGACGAGCAGTACTTC. This encodes CASSWAVDEQYF. Complete variable domain (other parts from reference TRBV5-6 and TRBJ2-7): DAGVTQSPTHLIKTRGQQVTLRCSPKSGHDTVSWYQQALGQGPQFIFQYYEEEERQRGNFPDRFSGHQFPNYSSELNVNALLLGDSALYLCASSWAVDEQYFGPGTRLTVT.

The CDR3 spells CASSGTYITGELFF. The CDR3 bases are TGTGCCAGCTCGGGCACTTACATCACCGGGGAGCTGTTTTTT. This chain links TRBV27 with TRBJ2-2; unclear D gene. CDR1 is MNHEY, CDR2 SMNVEV, per germline (reference sequence). The CDR3 loop spans 14 amino acids. Trimming stripped 8 bases from V and 4 bases from J, with 14 bases between.

This clone was seen more than once but under ten times. The chain is built from TRBV6-4 and TRBJ2-1; 15 positions agree with TRBD2. This CDR3 comprises 15 residues. Germline assignment: CDR1 MRHNA and CDR2 SNTAGT. V shed 4 bases and J 6 bases; nucleotides not matched to a gene: 1. The CDR3 sequence is CASSGTSGGANEQFF. The CDR3 coding sequence is TGTGCCAGCAGTGGGACTAGCGGGGGGGCCAATGAGCAGTTCTTC.

This rearrangement joins TRBV5-1 to TRBJ1-5; D call uncertain. This CDR3 is 15 amino acids long. The germline CDR1 and CDR2 sequences are SGHRS and YFSETQ. V dropped 0 bases and J dropped 3 bases, with 10 bases sitting between them. CDR3 coding DNA: TGCGCCAGCAGCTTGGGTTCGGGAAACAATCAGCCCCAGCATTTT. Its protein product is CASSLGSGNNQPQHF.

The chain couples TRBV7-9 to TRBJ2-7, with D uncertain. V lost 4 bases and J 1 base, leaving 14 bases between the germline ends. CDR1 and CDR2 (germline): SEHNR, FQNEAQ (reference sequence). The CDR3 is 15 amino acids. CDR3: CASSSDLTQSYEQYF. CDR3 DNA sequence: TGTGCCAGCAGCTCCGACCTGACCCAATCCTACGAGCAGTACTTC.

The CDR3 is CASSETGMDEQYF. CDR3 nucleotides: TGTGCCAGCAGTGAGACAGGGATGGACGAGCAGTACTTC. V and J are TRBV9 and TRBJ2-7; 7 positions agree with TRBD1. The CDR3 contains 13 residues. Trimming took 5 bases from V and 5 from J; bases not matched to a gene: 7. Germline CDR1 SGDLS, CDR2 YYNGEE. The variable domain in full, completed from reference TRBV9 and TRBJ2-7, reads DSGVTQTPKHLITATGQRVTLRCSPRSGDLSVYWYQQSLDQGLQFLIQYYNGEERAKGNILERFSAQQFPDLHSELNLSSLELGDSALYFCASSETGMDEQYFGPGTRLTVT.

This sequence joins TRBV6-1 and TRBJ1-6; 7 bases match TRBD1. Germline assignment: CDR1 MNHNS and CDR2 SASEGT. V was pared by 5 bases and J by 7 bases, with 5 bases of the junction left unmatched. This CDR3 contains 14 residues. CDR3 sequence: CASSKTGPNSPLHF. The CDR3 DNA is TGTGCCAGCAGTAAGACAGGGCCCAATTCACCCCTCCACTTT.

This chain links TRBV9 with TRBJ1-1; TRBD1 aligns across 11 bases. The CDR3 is made up of 15 amino acids. Germline V CDR1 and CDR2: SGDLS, YYNGEE. With 3 bases clipped from V and 4 bases from J, the junction kept 5 bases outside the gene matches. The CDR3 DNA is TGTGCCAGCAGCGCAGCGGGGACAGGGGGCACTGAAGCTTTCTTT. Amino acid sequence: CASSAAGTGGTEAFF.

V is TRBV5-1 and J is TRBJ2-5, with TRBD2 matching 14 bases. The CDR3 runs 18 residues. The trim removed 3 bases at V and 0 bases at J, leaving 7 bases unmatched. Germline loops: CDR1 SGHRS, CDR2 YFSETQ. For the CDR3, the DNA is TGCGCCAGCAGCTCCGGGACTAGCGGGAGCTTGTACCAAGAGACCCAGTACTTC. It is translated as CASSSGTSGSLYQETQYF.

V gene TRBV30 combines with J gene TRBJ2-7, with D unclear. V gave up 0 bases and J gave up 2 bases, with 11 bases separating them. The CDR3 loop spans 14 amino acids. Germline V gene data show CDR1 as GTSNPN and CDR2 as SVGIG (reference sequence). CDR3 in amino acids: CAWSVGVGPYEQYF. In nucleotides, the CDR3 is TGTGCCTGGAGTGTAGGAGTGGGCCCCTACGAGCAGTACTTC.

V and J are TRBV6-5 and TRBJ2-4, with D perhaps matching TRBD1 or TRBD2 (5 bases each). Trimming took off 2 bases at V and 1 base at J, with 9 bases between the two ends. CDR1 is MNHEY, CDR2 SVGAGI, per germline. This CDR3 spans 15 amino acids. The CDR3 reads CASSYRWGAKNIQYF. CDR3 in DNA: TGTGCCAGCAGTTACCGGTGGGGGGCCAAAAACATTCAGTACTTC.

The chain combines TRBV19 with TRBJ2-6, with D possibly TRBD2 on 5 matching bases. CDR1 is LNHDA and CDR2 is SQIVND in the germline V gene (reference sequence). Between the trimmed V and J ends, which lost 3 bases and 6 bases, there was a span of 6 bases. CDR3 length equals 13 residues. The CDR3 protein is CASSIGVANVLTF. The CDR3 coding sequence is TGTGCCAGTAGTATCGGGGTGGCCAACGTCCTGACTTTC.

CDR3 loop: CASSIALQDYTF. The CDR3 DNA reads as TGTGCCAGTAGTATCGCCCTCCAGGACTACACCTTC. The chain couples TRBV19 to TRBJ1-2; D is undetermined. Deletions cut 3 bases from V and 10 bases from J, with 12 bases between. Germline CDR1 is LNHDA and CDR2 is SQIVND (reference sequence). This CDR3 is built from 12 residues.